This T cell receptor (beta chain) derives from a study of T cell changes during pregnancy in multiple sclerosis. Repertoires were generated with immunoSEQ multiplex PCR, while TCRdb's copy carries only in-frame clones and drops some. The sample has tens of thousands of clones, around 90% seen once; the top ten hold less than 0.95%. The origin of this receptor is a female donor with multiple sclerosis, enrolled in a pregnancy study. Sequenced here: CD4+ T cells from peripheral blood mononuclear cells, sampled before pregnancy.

CDR3 sequence: CASRGLGYEQYF. The DNA of the CDR3 is TGTGCCAGCAGAGGTCTCGGGTACGAGCAGTACTTC. The V and J genes are TRBV2 and TRBJ2-7; D gene unclear. The CDR3 is made up of 12 amino acids. Trimming cost V 6 bases and J 4 bases, with 10 bases left between them. Germline-derived CDR1 and CDR2 are SNHLY and FYNNEI.